The sample holds many counts of the clone carrying this T cell receptor (beta chain). Preparation of the TCRbeta library used unique molecular identifiers. TCRdb itself ran the PCR reads through MiXCR, one entry per CDR3 protein. The table records under 450,000 distinct CDR3 sequences, roughly 14% of them present only once. The ends were cut back, 0 bases at V and 8 bases at J, with 14 bases in the middle. The CDR3 sequence is 15 residues long. CDR1 and CDR2 (germline): SGHRS, YFSETQ. This record belongs to a study of T-cell reconstitution after alpha-beta-depleted transplantation in children. The chain uses TRBV5-1 and TRBJ1-4; D is unresolved. This receptor was obtained from a human donor who donated a stem cell graft to a child with Fanconi anemia. The sample here was PBMCs, taken from the stem cell graft. CDR3 nucleotide sequence: TGCGCCAGCAGCTTGGGTCCCGGCGAAGGGGAAAAACTGTTTTTT. This sequence encodes CASSLGPGEGEKLFF.